The entry below describes one T cell receptor beta chain. Its cognate antigen has yet to be identified. No base qualities exist here, and no much larger clone lies one base off it. The entry originates in a study of blood T cell repertoires in COVID-19 (dated by TCRdb to 2018 to 2020). In terms of the full investigation: Samples covering the acute and convalescent phases of COVID-19 were provided by collaborators in the United States, Italy and Spain. Where HLA class I and class II types were available, the types were taken from metadata supplied by the sample provider, not from assay-based typing. Subjects who had been exposed to COVID-19, were actively infected with it, or had recovered from it provided the deeply sampled blood TCRbeta repertoires that made up the dataset. A freely available public database, intended as a resource for researchers studying the immune response to SARS-CoV-2, is where the repertoires were released. The material from the prospective study consisted of cDNA or gDNA derived from T cells, B-cell-depleted T cells, or PBMCs. Sample metadata almost always included a de-identified subject ID, COVID-19 status, age in years and sex. The samples were drawn from two sources: the first 160 participants of the ongoing ImmuneRACE study, and fewer than 1,500 subjects contributed by 6 global collaborators.

Results and caveats for the whole study, not just this receptor: The amount of clinical and demographic metadata varied by source and participant and was provided uncurated.

Whole blood was collected in K2EDTA tubes by collaborating institutions according to the institutions' own protocols. For TCRbeta analysis, collaborators shipped samples in one of three forms: frozen whole blood, isolated PBMCs, or DNA extracted from either of those sample types. Trimming removed 0 bases from V and 8 bases from J, leaving 13 bases between the germline ends. Counted from cysteine to phenylalanine, this CDR3 has 14 amino acids. Left in the record is the CDR3 DNA by itself, 42 bases read in frame from the first base. For CDR1 and CDR2, the germline V gene lists ENHRY and SYGVKD. The immunoSEQ Assay, a bias-controlled multiplex PCR, was used to amplify TCRbeta CDR3 regions from genomic DNA. The study's own analysis went as follows. Within the assay, amplification of reference gene primers was used to estimate how many nucleated cells each sample contained. To quantify the absolute abundance of each unique TCRbeta CDR3 rearrangement, sequence reads were collapsed and filtered. Productive Simpson clonality was computed per sample as the square root of Simpson's diversity index over productive rearrangements. In TCRdb, the immuneACCESS table is reduced to in-frame sequences with V and J assigned. These tables do not hold every clone; where another copy was compared, an unresolved V gene accounts for under half, and the others remain unexplained. V, J and clone size are those of that table, while D and trimming were read from the DNA. Here the sample has under 200,000 clones; 85% to 90% occur a single time. In total, the top ten clones hold 7% to 7.5% of the sample.

The receptor was isolated from a woman at least 80 years old in a cohort sampled during active or convalescent COVID-19. Sequencing used peripheral blood. The rearrangement joined TRBV10-3 to TRBJ1-2; TRBD1 might be the D gene, on 5 matching bases. The bases are TGTGCCATCAGTGAGTCGGCAGGGATGGAGGGCTACACCTTC. The translation is CAISESAGMEGYTF.